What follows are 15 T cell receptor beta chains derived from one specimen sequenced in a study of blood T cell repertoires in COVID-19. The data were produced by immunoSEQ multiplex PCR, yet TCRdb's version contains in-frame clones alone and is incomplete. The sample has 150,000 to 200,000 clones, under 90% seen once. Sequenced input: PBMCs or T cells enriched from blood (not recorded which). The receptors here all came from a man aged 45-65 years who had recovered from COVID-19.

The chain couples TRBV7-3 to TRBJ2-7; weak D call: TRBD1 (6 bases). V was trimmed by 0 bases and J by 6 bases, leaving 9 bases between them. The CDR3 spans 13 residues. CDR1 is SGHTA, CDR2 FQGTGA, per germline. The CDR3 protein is CASSLTPGVEQYF. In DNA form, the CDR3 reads TGTGCCAGCAGCTTAACCCCAGGGGTCGAGCAGTACTTC.

The CDR3 DNA follows: TGTGCCAGCAGCTTACCAGGGCTTATGGATGGCTACACCTTC. Residues: CASSLPGLMDGYTF. V usage is TRBV11-2 and J usage is TRBJ1-2; D may be TRBD1 (5 bases). This CDR3 is built from 14 residues. V lost 2 bases and J 6 bases, leaving 13 bases between the germline ends. From germline, CDR1 is SGHAT and CDR2 FQNNGV.

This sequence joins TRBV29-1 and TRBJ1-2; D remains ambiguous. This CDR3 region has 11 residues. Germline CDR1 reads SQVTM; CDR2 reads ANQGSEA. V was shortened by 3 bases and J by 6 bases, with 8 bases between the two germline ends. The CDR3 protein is CSVEVADGYTF. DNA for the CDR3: TGCAGCGTTGAGGTGGCGGATGGCTACACCTTC.

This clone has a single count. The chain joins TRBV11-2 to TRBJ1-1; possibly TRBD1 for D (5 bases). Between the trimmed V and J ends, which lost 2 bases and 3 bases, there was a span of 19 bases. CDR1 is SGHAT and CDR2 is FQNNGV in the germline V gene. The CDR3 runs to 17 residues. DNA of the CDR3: TGTGCCAGCAGCTTACTCGGCGTGGGGACTGGGGACACTGAAGCTTTCTTT. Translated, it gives CASSLLGVGTGDTEAFF. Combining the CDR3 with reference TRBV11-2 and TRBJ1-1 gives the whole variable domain EAGVAQSPRYKIIEKRQSVAFWCNPISGHATLYWYQQILGQGPKLLIQFQNNGVVDDSQLPKDRFSAERLKGVDSTLKIQPAKLEDSAVYLCASSLLGVGTGDTEAFFGQGTRLTVV.

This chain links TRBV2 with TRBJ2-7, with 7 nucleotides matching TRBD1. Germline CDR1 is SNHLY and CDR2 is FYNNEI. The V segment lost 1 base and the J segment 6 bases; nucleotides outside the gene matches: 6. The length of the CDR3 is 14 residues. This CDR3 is CASSEGTGIREQYF. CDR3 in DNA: TGTGCCAGCAGTGAAGGGACAGGCATACGCGAGCAGTACTTC.

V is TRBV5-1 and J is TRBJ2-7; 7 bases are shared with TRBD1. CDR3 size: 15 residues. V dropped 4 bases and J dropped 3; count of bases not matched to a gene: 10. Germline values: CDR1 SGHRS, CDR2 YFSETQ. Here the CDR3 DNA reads TGCGCCAGCAGCGCGGACAGGCCGCTCCTCTACGAGCAGTACTTC. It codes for CASSADRPLLYEQYF.

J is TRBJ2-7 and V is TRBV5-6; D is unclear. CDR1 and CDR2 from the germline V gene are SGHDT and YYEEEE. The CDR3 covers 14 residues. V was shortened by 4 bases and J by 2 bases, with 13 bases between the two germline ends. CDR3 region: CASSTSGSTYEQYF. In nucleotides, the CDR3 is TGTGCCAGCAGCACCTCCGGTAGTACCTACGAGCAGTACTTC. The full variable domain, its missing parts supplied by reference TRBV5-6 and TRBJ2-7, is DAGVTQSPTHLIKTRGQQVTLRCSPKSGHDTVSWYQQALGQGPQFIFQYYEEEERQRGNFPDRFSGHQFPNYSSELNVNALLLGDSALYLCASSTSGSTYEQYFGPGTRLTVT.

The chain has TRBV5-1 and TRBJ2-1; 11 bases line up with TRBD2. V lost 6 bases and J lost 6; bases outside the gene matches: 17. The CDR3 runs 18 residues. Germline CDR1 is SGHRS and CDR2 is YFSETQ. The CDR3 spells CASIPGTSGAIMGNEQFF. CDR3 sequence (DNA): TGCGCCAGCATCCCCGGGACTAGCGGTGCAATAATGGGCAATGAGCAGTTCTTC. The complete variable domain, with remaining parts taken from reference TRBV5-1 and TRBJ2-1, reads KAGVTQTPRYLIKTRGQQVTLSCSPISGHRSVSWYQQTPGQGLQFLFEYFSETQRNKGNFPGRFSGRQFSNSRSEMNVSTLELGDSALYLCASIPGTSGAIMGNEQFFGPGTRLTVL.

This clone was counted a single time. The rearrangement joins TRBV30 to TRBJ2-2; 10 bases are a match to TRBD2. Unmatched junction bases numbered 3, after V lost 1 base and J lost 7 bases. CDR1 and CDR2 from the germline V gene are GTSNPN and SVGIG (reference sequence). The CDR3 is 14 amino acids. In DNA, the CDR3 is TGTGCCTGGAGTGGGGCTAGCGGGGGCGGGGAGCTGTTTTTT. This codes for CAWSGASGGGELFF.

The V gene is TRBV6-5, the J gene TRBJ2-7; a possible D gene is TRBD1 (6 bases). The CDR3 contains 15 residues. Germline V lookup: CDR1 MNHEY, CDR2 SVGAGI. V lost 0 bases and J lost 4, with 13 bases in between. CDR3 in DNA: TGTGCCAGCAGTTACTCCCGCGGCAGGGGATACGAGCAGTACTTC. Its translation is CASSYSRGRGYEQYF.

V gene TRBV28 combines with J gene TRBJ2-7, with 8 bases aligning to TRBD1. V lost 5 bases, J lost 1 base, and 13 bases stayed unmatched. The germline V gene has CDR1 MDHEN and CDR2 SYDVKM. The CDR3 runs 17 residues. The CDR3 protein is CASSLSLLRDRSYEQYF. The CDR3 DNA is TGTGCCAGCAGTCTCTCACTTCTCCGGGACAGGTCCTACGAGCAGTACTTC.

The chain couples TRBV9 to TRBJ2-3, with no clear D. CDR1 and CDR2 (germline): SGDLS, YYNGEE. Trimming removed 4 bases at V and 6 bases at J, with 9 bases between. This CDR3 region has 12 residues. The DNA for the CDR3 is TGTGCCAGCAGCCCCTTGTTGGATACGCAGTATTTT. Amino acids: CASSPLLDTQYF.

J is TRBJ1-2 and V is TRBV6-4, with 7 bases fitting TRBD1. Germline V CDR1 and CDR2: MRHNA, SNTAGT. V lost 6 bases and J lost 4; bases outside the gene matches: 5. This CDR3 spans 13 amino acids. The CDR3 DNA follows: TGTGCCAGCAGCGAACAGGGGACCTATGGCTACACCTTC. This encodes CASSEQGTYGYTF.

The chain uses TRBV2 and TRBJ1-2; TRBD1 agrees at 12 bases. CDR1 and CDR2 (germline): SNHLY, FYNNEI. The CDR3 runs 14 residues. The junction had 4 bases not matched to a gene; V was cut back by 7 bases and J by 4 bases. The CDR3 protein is CASNPGQGAYGYTF. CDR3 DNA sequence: TGTGCCAGCAATCCGGGACAGGGGGCCTATGGCTACACCTTC.

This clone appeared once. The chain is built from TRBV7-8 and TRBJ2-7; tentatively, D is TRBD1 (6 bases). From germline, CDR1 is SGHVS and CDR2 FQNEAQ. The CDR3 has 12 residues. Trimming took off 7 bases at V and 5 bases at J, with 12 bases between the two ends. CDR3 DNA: TGTGCCAGCAACAACAGGGACGACGAGCAGTACTTC. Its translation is CASNNRDDEQYF.